Listed below are T cell receptor beta chains from one sample, sequenced in a study of neurological immune-mediated disorders. TCRdb redid the calling of the 5' RACE reads with MiXCR, one entry per CDR3 protein. The sample yields fewer than 50,000 distinct CDR3 sequences, roughly 13% seen once. Sequencing was done on a sample of PBMCs. Receptor source: a male donor with HTLV-1-associated myelopathy (HAM/TSP). The CDR3 runs from the conserved cysteine through the conserved F or W. The D gene is left open where the match is weak. Sizes are listed as once, few, many or a size class.

TRBJ2-7,NA,many,TRBV7-9,TGTGCCAGCAGCTCGCCGGGACATCGCTACGAGCAGTACTTC,CASSSPGHRYEQYF
TRBJ1-1,NA,many,TRBV3-1,TGTGCCAGCAGCCCTCCAGGGAATTGGGCTTTCTTT,CASSPPGNWAFF
TRBJ2-5,NA,many,TRBV5-1,TGCGCCAGCAGCTTAGACCAAGAGACCCAGTACTTC,CASSLDQETQYF
TRBJ2-2,TRBD2,many,TRBV4-1,TGCGCCAGCAGCACCAGGACTAGCGGAACCTGGGGGGAGCTGTTTTTT,CASSTRTSGTWGELFF
TRBJ2-2,NA,many,TRBV7-9,TGTGCCAGCACCCCCGGGGAGCTGTTTTTT,CASTPGELFF
TRBJ2-7,NA,many,TRBV6-2/TRBV6-3,TGTGCCAGCAGTCCCACCTCCTACGAGCAGTACTTC,CASSPTSYEQYF
TRBJ1-4,NA,many,TRBV12-3/TRBV12-4,TGTGCCAGCGGTACGGCTCCCCGGGAAGAAAAACTGTTTTTT,CASGTAPREEKLFF
TRBJ1-2,NA,many,TRBV20-1,TGCAGTGCTAGAGATCCGGGGGCTCCCCTCTCTTATGGCTACACCTTC,CSARDPGAPLSYGYTF
TRBJ1-2,TRBD1,many,TRBV7-3,TGTGCCAGCAGCTTACACGCTGGACAGGGGCGAGAAGGCTACACCTTC,CASSLHAGQGREGYTF
TRBJ1-5,TRBD1,many,TRBV5-6,TGTGCCAGCAGCCTCGGACAGGGGGTCGTTCAGCCCCAGCATTTT,CASSLGQGVVQPQHF
TRBJ1-5,TRBD1,many,TRBV5-1,TGCGCCAGCAGCCCGGGACAGGGGAATCCCAATCAGCCCCAGCATTTT,CASSPGQGNPNQPQHF